This T cell receptor (beta chain) originates from a study of cytomegalovirus exposure and HLA in healthy donors. Study-wide findings and caveats: Sequencing probably produced one cluster of sequence variants that were highly shared. In an earlier analysis, most TCR beta V segments were productive about 87% or about 30% of the time.

Everyone who donated was a healthy bone marrow donor. As concerns this clone: Its specificity is unknown.

The study ran its PCR with 60 Vbeta and 13 Jbeta primers. Method: immunoSEQ multiplex PCR; TCRdb's copy keeps in-frame clones and lacks some. This sample has roughly 130,000 clones, with roughly 71% found just once. V was shortened by 3 bases and J by 1 base, with 9 bases between the two germline ends. Germline V gene sequence: CDR1 MDHEN, CDR2 SYDVKM. The CDR3 contains 14 residues. The specimen sequenced was PBMCs. The clonotype comes from a woman between 50 and 59 years old in good health and CMV-seropositive. This chain joins TRBV28 and TRBJ1-2, with a tentative D call TRBD1 (6 bases). The CDR3 region has the DNA TGTGCCAGCAGTTTTGGGGACAATAACTATGGCTACACCTTC. Translation gives CASSFGDNNYGYTF.